The 23 T cell receptor beta chains presented below share a single source sample, sequenced in a study of neurological immune-mediated disorders. TCRdb recomputed calls from the 5' RACE reads with MiXCR, one row per CDR3 protein. The sample has around 79,000 distinct CDR3 sequences, roughly 13% seen once. The specimen sequenced was PBMCs. These receptors were obtained from a woman in her forties or fifties in good health.

This clonotype came up many times. The J gene is TRBJ1-2, the V gene TRBV5-1; the D is unclear. Looked up from germline, CDR1 is SGHRS and CDR2 is YFSETQ. The V and J ends lost 4 bases and 6 bases respectively, with 10 bases between them. CDR3 length: 12 residues. This chain's CDR3 is CASSPLGHGYTF. The CDR3 nucleotides are TGCGCCAGCAGCCCCCTCGGACATGGCTACACCTTC.

The sample holds a few counts of this clonotype. V and J are TRBV9 and TRBJ2-2; 7 nucleotides align to TRBD1. Losses at the gene ends were 0 bases for V and 2 bases for J; bases not matched to a gene: 4. Per germline, CDR1 SGDLS and CDR2 YYNGEE. CDR3 length: 16 amino acids. The CDR3 region is CASSVATGANTGELFF. The CDR3 DNA reads TGTGCCAGCAGCGTAGCTACAGGGGCCAACACCGGGGAGCTGTTTTTT.

In this sample, this clonotype turned up many times. The chain combines TRBV6-4 with TRBJ2-1; 10 bases agree with TRBD2. The CDR3 contains 15 residues. Germline-derived CDR1 and CDR2 are MRHNA and SNTAGT. The junction had 5 bases not matched to a gene; V was cut back by 0 bases and J by 9 bases. In DNA form, the CDR3 reads TGTGCCAGCAGTGACTCGTCGCTAGCGGGGGTTGAGCAGTTCTTC. This codes for CASSDSSLAGVEQFF.

This clonotype was picked up many times. This chain connects TRBV5-5 to TRBJ2-7; the match to TRBD2 covers 14 bases. This CDR3 has 16 amino acids. V shed 2 bases, J shed 5 bases, and the junction held 6 bases outside the gene matches. CDR1 is SGHKS and CDR2 is YYEKEE in the germline V gene (reference sequence). This chain's CDR3 is CASSFRLAGGPHEQYF. CDR3 coding DNA: TGTGCCAGCAGCTTCAGACTAGCGGGAGGGCCCCACGAGCAGTACTTC.

V usage is TRBV29-1 and J usage is TRBJ2-2; 8 bases are a match to TRBD2. The CDR3 extends over 16 amino acids. V lost 7 bases to trimming and J lost 3 bases; unmatched junction nucleotides: 13. In germline, CDR1 is SQVTM, CDR2 ANQGSEA. The CDR3 reads CSARGSGGCHTGELFF. The CDR3 coding sequence is TGCAGCGCCCGAGGGAGCGGGGGCTGTCACACCGGGGAGCTGTTTTTT.

This clonotype was counted at least ten times. The chain employs TRBV5-1 and TRBJ2-3, with 8 bases aligning to TRBD2. Germline V gene data show CDR1 as SGHRS and CDR2 as YFSETQ. The CDR3 contains 15 residues. V lost 7 bases and J lost 3; bases outside the gene matches: 10. As DNA, the CDR3 is TGCGCCAGCCGGACTAGCCGAACAGTAACAGATACGCAGTATTTT. It codes for CASRTSRTVTDTQYF.

The table lists this clonotype with many counts. The V call is TRBV11-2, the J call TRBJ1-2; D not certain. The CDR3 has 13 amino acids. CDR1 SGHAT and CDR2 FQNNGV come from the germline V gene. V was clipped by 1 base and J by 4 bases, with 7 bases between them. The CDR3 spells CASSLGSPYGYTF. The CDR3 DNA is TGTGCCAGCAGCTTAGGCAGTCCCTATGGCTACACCTTC.

This clonotype has a count of ten or more. The chain uses TRBV24-1 and TRBJ2-1; 9 bases map to TRBD2. The CDR3 sequence is 15 residues long. V shed 4 bases and J 2 bases; nucleotides not matched to a gene: 2. From germline, CDR1 is KGHDR and CDR2 SFDVKD. The CDR3 DNA reads TGTGCCACCAGTGAGGGCGGGAGGGCCTACAATGAGCAGTTCTTC. Protein product: CATSEGGRAYNEQFF.

This clonotype was detected ten times or more. J is TRBJ2-1 and V is TRBV7-3, with 8 bases that match TRBD1. Germline trimming cut 0 bases from V and 8 bases from J; bases unmatched to any gene: 6. Per germline, CDR1 SGHTA and CDR2 FQGTGA. CDR3 size: 15 residues. CDR3 sequence: CASSLTAGGYDEQFF. CDR3 bases: TGTGCCAGCAGCTTAACAGCAGGGGGCTATGATGAGCAGTTCTTC.

This clonotype showed up many times. The gene calls are TRBV5-1 and TRBJ2-7, with 7 nucleotides matching TRBD2. This CDR3 is 16 amino acids long. The germline gives CDR1 SGHRS, CDR2 YFSETQ. J lost 1 base, V lost 0 bases, and 7 bases had no gene match. CDR3 protein: CASSLGRERKSYEQYF. The CDR3 nucleotides are TGCGCCAGCAGCTTGGGGCGGGAGAGAAAGTCCTACGAGCAGTACTTC.

There are many counts of this clonotype. The chain joins TRBV29-1 to TRBJ2-1, with TRBD1 as a possible D gene (6 bases). CDR3 length: 12 amino acids. Per the germline V gene, CDR1 is SQVTM and CDR2 is ANQGSEA. Trimming pared 3 bases from V and 4 bases from J, leaving 7 bases between. Written as DNA, the CDR3 is TGCAGCGTTGAGCAGGGGTACAATGAGCAGTTCTTC. Translated: CSVEQGYNEQFF.

As to this clonotype: This may stem from a read error, because a much larger clone lies one nucleotide away. The CDR3 region has the DNA TGTGCCGGCAGTTACTTGATGACGGGACAGCTCTACGAGCAGTACTTC. It specifies CAGSYLMTGQLYEQYF. The genes are TRBV6-5 and TRBJ2-7; TRBD1 matches 7 bases. There are 16 residues in the CDR3. Germline V lookup: CDR1 MNHEY, CDR2 SVGAGI.

This clonotype occurred many times. The V call is TRBV10-3, the J call TRBJ1-3; 11 bases are shared with TRBD1. The CDR3 extends over 15 amino acids. After removal of 5 bases from V and 2 bases from J, the junction contained 2 bases not matched to a gene. Germline lookup yields CDR1 ENHRY and CDR2 SYGVKD. CDR3 residues: CAISPGQGAGNTIYF. DNA of the CDR3: TGTGCCATCAGTCCGGGACAGGGGGCTGGAAACACCATATATTTT.

In this sample, this clonotype turned up a few times. The chain recombines TRBV12-3 or TRBV12-4 with TRBJ2-1; 10 positions agree with TRBD2. The CDR3 has 15 amino acids. J lost 10 bases, V lost 3 bases, and 9 bases had no gene match. DNA of the CDR3: TGTGCCAGCAGTTTTCAGTTCCTAGCGGGAGACGAGCAGTTCTTC. Translating it yields CASSFQFLAGDEQFF.

The genes are TRBV27 and TRBJ2-4, with 7 bases matching TRBD2. CDR3 length: 17 residues. The germline gives CDR1 MNHEY, CDR2 SMNVEV (reference sequence). V trimming: 2 bases; J trimming: 0 bases; junction bases outside the gene matches: 7. The CDR3 loop reads CASSLEGSGLAKNIQYF. The CDR3 coding sequence is TGTGCCAGCAGTTTAGAGGGTAGCGGGTTAGCCAAAAACATTCAGTACTTC.

This clonotype was picked up many times. The genes are TRBV5-6 and TRBJ2-5; the D call may be TRBD1 or TRBD2 (5 bases each). Trimming took 0 bases from V and 5 from J, leaving 11 bases between them. The length of the CDR3 is 14 residues. The V gene's germline CDR1 is SGHDT and CDR2 YYEEEE. The CDR3 coding sequence is TGTGCCAGCAGCTTGGGGAGCGAGGGGGAGACCCAGTACTTC. It encodes CASSLGSEGETQYF. Combining the CDR3 with reference TRBV5-6 and TRBJ2-5 gives the whole variable domain DAGVTQSPTHLIKTRGQQVTLRCSPKSGHDTVSWYQQALGQGPQFIFQYYEEEERQRGNFPDRFSGHQFPNYSSELNVNALLLGDSALYLCASSLGSEGETQYFGPGTRLLVL.

The sample holds many counts of this clonotype. The J gene is TRBJ2-7, the V gene TRBV12-3 or TRBV12-4, with TRBD1 as a possible D gene (6 bases). Trimming shortened V by 5 bases and J by 2 bases, and 10 bases separated the two germline ends. The CDR3 covers 13 residues. Written as DNA, the CDR3 is TGTGCCAGCAGTCTACAGGGTCCCTACGAGCAGTACTTC. It codes for CASSLQGPYEQYF.

This clonotype has a count of ten or more. The rearrangement links TRBV27 to TRBJ2-4; D unclear. CDR3 size: 15 residues. V gave up 2 bases and J gave up 0 bases, with 8 bases separating them. From germline, CDR1 is MNHEY and CDR2 SMNVEV (reference sequence). CDR3 in DNA: TGTGCCAGCAGTTTAGGTTCGGGAGCCAAAAACATTCAGTACTTC. As protein: CASSLGSGAKNIQYF.

This clonotype was seen at least ten times. This rearrangement joins TRBV20-1 to TRBJ2-1; 13 positions match TRBD2. V dropped 2 bases and J dropped 5; count of bases not matched to a gene: 3. The CDR3 totals 15 residues. The germline CDR1 and CDR2 sequences are DFQATT and SNEGSKA (reference sequence). The CDR3 spells CSARPGLAGDNEQFF. CDR3 bases: TGCAGTGCTAGACCCGGACTAGCGGGAGACAATGAGCAGTTCTTC.

This clonotype has at least ten counts. This chain links TRBV20-1 with TRBJ2-3; maybe TRBD2 (6 bases). Germline lookup yields CDR1 DFQATT and CDR2 SNEGSKA (reference sequence). This CDR3 has 16 amino acids. Deletions cut 3 bases from V and 0 bases from J, with 16 bases between. The CDR3 nucleotides are TGCAGTGCTAGGATGATTAGCGGAGCTAGCACAGATACGCAGTATTTT. It specifies CSARMISGASTDTQYF.

This clonotype has just one count. With a much larger clone just one base away, this may be a read error. The rearrangement uses TRBV27 and TRBJ2-5; tentatively, D is TRBD1 (5 bases). The CDR3 length is 16 residues. The V end was cut by 5 bases, the J end by 4 bases, with 20 bases between. The germline CDR1 and CDR2 sequences are MNHEY and SMNVEV (reference sequence). The CDR3 protein is CASSPMVQGSRETQYF. CDR3 DNA: TGTGCCAGCAGTCCCATGGTCCAGGGCTCACGAGAGACCCAGTACTTC.

Ten or more counts support this clonotype. The gene calls are TRBV5-1 and TRBJ1-2; 7 nucleotides agree with TRBD1. The germline gives CDR1 SGHRS, CDR2 YFSETQ. V lost 0 bases and J lost 9; bases outside the gene matches: 5. CDR3 length: 13 residues. The CDR3 bases are TGCGCCAGCAGCTTGGGACAGGGAGAAAGCTACACCTTC. The encoded protein is CASSLGQGESYTF.

This sequence joins TRBV6-5 and TRBJ1-4, with D perhaps TRBD1 (5 bases). Germline V gene lookup returns CDR1 MNHEY and CDR2 SVGAGI. This CDR3 comprises 14 residues. V was cut by 6 bases and J by 15 bases, with 23 bases left in between. The CDR3 region is CASSTTEASRAMFF. CDR3 DNA sequence: TGTGCCAGCAGCACGACAGAAGCCTCGAGGGCTATGTTTTTT.